These T cell receptor beta chains were read from a single sample in a study of cytomegalovirus exposure and HLA in healthy donors. TCRdb's copy holds only in-frame clones and misses some; the assay was immunoSEQ multiplex PCR. The repertoire holds 110,000 to 150,000 clones, with around 93% as singletons. Sequenced material: PBMCs. The source is a man between 18 and 35 years old in good health and CMV-seropositive. CDR3s include the opening cysteine and the closing phenylalanine or tryptophan. Each record gives: J gene, V gene, D gene, CDR3 DNA, CDR3 protein. The D gene is left open where the match is weak.

TRBJ2-7	TRBV11-2	TRBD1	TGTGCCAGCAGCTTACTTGACAGGGGCGTCTACGAGCAGTACTTC	CASSLLDRGVYEQYF
TRBJ2-3	TRBV2	.	TGTGCCAGCACCGCACTTGGTCCTAGCACAGATACGCAGTATTTT	CASTALGPSTDTQYF
TRBJ1-4	TRBV28	TRBD1	TGTGCCAGCAGTCCTCGGACAGGCATCAATGAAAAACTGTTTTTT	CASSPRTGINEKLFF
TRBJ2-2	TRBV5-1	TRBD2	TGCGCCAGCAGCTTGGGGGCTAGCGGCACCGGGGAGCTGTTTTTT	CASSLGASGTGELFF
TRBJ1-2	TRBV7-2	.	TGTGCCAGCAGCTTAGTACCAGATAACTATGGCTACACCTTC	CASSLVPDNYGYTF
TRBJ2-1	TRBV30	TRBD1	TGTGCCCGGGACAGGGGGCTGGCTAGCGGGATGGGGGAGCAGTTCTTC	CARDRGLASGMGEQFF
TRBJ1-1	TRBV5-1	TRBD1	TGCGCCAGCGGCAGGGGGGAAGGAGAAGCTTTCTTT	CASGRGEGEAFF
TRBJ2-7	TRBV5-1	TRBD2	TGCGCCAGCAGCTCTGCGGGAGGGCCGGACGAGCAGTACTTC	CASSSAGGPDEQYF
TRBJ2-7	TRBV28	.	TGTGCCAGCAGTTTCCGGGGGTATTTTGACGAGCAGTACTTC	CASSFRGYFDEQYF
TRBJ2-3	TRBV4-1	.	TGCGCCAGCAGCCAAATTTCTGATACGCAGTATTTT	CASSQISDTQYF